The rows below give T cell receptor beta chains drawn from one sample of a study of T cells after somatic rescue of genetic block. Assay used: immunoSEQ multiplex PCR; TCRdb lists only in-frame clones, some missing. Of 68,000 or so clones listed, around 90% were seen once; the top ten hold about 2.7%. Sequencing was performed on peripheral blood mononuclear cells (PBMCs). Receptors were obtained from a man aged 40-50 years. Both conserved end residues are part of each CDR3. The order of the fields is CDR3 DNA, CDR3 protein, D gene, V gene, J gene. A D gene is named only where the DNA matches it firmly.

TGTGCCAGCAGCTTACCGGGACTAGGATACAATGAGCAGTTCTTC,CASSLPGLGYNEQFF,TRBD2,TRBV13,TRBJ2-1
TGTGCCAGCAGCTCGACAGTAACCGGGGAGCTGTTTTTT,CASSSTVTGELFF,.,TRBV7-6,TRBJ2-2
TGCGCCAGCAGCTTGGAGGGGGGCTCCTACGAGCAGTACTTC,CASSLEGGSYEQYF,.,TRBV5-1,TRBJ2-7
TGTGCCAGCAGTTTTAGTTTTAATGGGGCAGGGGAAATGAACACTGAAGCTTTCTTT,CASSFSFNGAGEMNTEAFF,.,TRBV28,TRBJ1-1
TGCGCCAGCAGCTTGGGGGACAGAACCAATCAGCCCCAGCATTTT,CASSLGDRTNQPQHF,TRBD1,TRBV5-1,TRBJ1-5
TGTGCCAGCAGCTTGGGAGTGTGGCAGTATTTT,CASSLGVWQYF,.,TRBV11-2,TRBJ2-3
TGTGCCAGCAGCTTAGTTAGAGGAGACGAGCAGTTCTTC,CASSLVRGDEQFF,.,TRBV7-2,TRBJ2-1
TGTGCCAGCAGAGCCCAGACAAGCCTCTCTGGAAACACCATATATTTT,CASRAQTSLSGNTIYF,.,TRBV2,TRBJ1-3
TGTGCCAGCAGTTACCGGCGGGGCGGTGAGCAGTTCTTC,CASSYRRGGEQFF,.,TRBV6-5,TRBJ2-1
TGTGCCACGGACAGGGGTTTCAATCAGCCCCAGCATTTT,CATDRGFNQPQHF,TRBD1,TRBV19,TRBJ1-5